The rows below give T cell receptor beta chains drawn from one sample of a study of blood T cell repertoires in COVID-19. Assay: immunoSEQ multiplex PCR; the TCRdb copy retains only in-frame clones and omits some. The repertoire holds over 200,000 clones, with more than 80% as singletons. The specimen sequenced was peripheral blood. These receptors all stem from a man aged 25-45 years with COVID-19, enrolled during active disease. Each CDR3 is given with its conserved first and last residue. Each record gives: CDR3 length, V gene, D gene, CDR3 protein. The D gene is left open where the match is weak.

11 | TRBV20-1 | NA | CSANQGTEQFF
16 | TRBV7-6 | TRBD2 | CASSLGASGRINEQYF
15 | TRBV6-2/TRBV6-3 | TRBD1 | CASSKDRGRTGELFF
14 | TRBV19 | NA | CASSMTGRGEKLFF
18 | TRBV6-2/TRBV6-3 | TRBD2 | CASSYSRSSGGLTGKQFF
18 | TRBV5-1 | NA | CASSSGGIREAGNQPQHF
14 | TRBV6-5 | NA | CASSTRGTYNEQFF
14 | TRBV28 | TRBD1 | CASSYRDRDYEQYF
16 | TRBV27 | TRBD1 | CASTSGAGQGYTEAFF
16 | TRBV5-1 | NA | CASSLVGASSTDTQYF
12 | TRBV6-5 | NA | CASSLLKSPLHF
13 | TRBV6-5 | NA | CASSYRAGSEAFF
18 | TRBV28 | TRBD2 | CASSPGGSGNLFVYEQYF
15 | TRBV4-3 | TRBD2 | CASSPNWGGSYEQYF
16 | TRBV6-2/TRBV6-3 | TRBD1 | CASSFRQGARNSPLHF
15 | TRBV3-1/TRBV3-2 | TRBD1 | CASSPRDRGTEKLFF
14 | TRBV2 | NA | CASSLSGFQETQYF
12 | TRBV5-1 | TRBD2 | CASSLSGGEQFF
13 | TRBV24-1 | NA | CATSDLQGTEAFF
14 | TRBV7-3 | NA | CASSLGGAVQGYTF
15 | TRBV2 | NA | CASSENPGSADTQYF
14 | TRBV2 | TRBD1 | CASSLGQVLNEQFF
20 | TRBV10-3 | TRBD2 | CAISDLRQRTSGRNPYEQYF
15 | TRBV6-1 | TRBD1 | CASSDRDRGRNEQFF
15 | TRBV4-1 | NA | CASSQDPPFSYEQYF
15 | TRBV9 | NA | CASSTLGGYNQPQHF
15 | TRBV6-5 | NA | CASSLQGRAYNEQFF
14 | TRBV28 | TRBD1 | CASSLTGQGYGYTF
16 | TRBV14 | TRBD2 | CASSQGLAGRTGELFF
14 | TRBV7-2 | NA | CASSSHITNEKLFF
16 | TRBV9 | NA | CASKKEGSGRTGELFF
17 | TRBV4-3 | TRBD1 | CASSQEALAGGFYEQYF
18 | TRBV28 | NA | CASSSYRDSKLRSGELFF